A selection of T cell receptor beta chains follows, all from one sample in a study of T cells in Graves' hyperthyroidism and ophthalmopathy. TCRdb recomputed calls from the multiplex PCR reads with MiXCR, one row per CDR3 protein. The table lists around 250,000 distinct CDR3 sequences, roughly 14% of them singletons. The material sequenced was blood. These receptors originate from a woman aged 40 to 50 with Graves' hyperthyroidism that later progressed to Graves' ophthalmopathy. Both conserved end residues are part of each CDR3. A D gene is named only where the DNA matches it firmly. Only some rows state a clone size, as once, few, many or a class for expanded clones.

v_gene: TRBV2
abundance: many
d_gene: TRBD2
j_gene: TRBJ2-1
CDR3aa: CASRRLAGVYNEQFF
CDR3nt: TGTGCCAGCAGACGACTAGCGGGAGTATACAATGAGCAGTTCTTC

v_gene: TRBV6-1
abundance: many
d_gene: .
j_gene: TRBJ1-5
CDR3aa: CASRTGQGYNQPQHF
CDR3nt: TGTGCCTCACGGACGGGGCAGGGATACAATCAGCCCCAGCATTTT

v_gene: TRBV4-1
abundance: many
d_gene: .
j_gene: TRBJ1-6
CDR3aa: CASSPPDRTDSPLHF
CDR3nt: TGCGCCAGCAGCCCGCCCGACAGGACGGATTCACCCCTCCACTTT

v_gene: TRBV7-3
abundance: .
d_gene: .
j_gene: TRBJ2-3
CDR3aa: CASSSIRSDTQYF
CDR3nt: TGTGCCAGCAGTTCTATTCGATCAGATACGCAGTATTTT

v_gene: TRBV7-9
abundance: many
d_gene: TRBD2
j_gene: TRBJ2-5
CDR3aa: CASSPRGGGRGKETQYF
CDR3nt: TGTGCCAGCAGCCCGCGAGGAGGCGGGAGGGGGAAAGAGACCCAGTACTTC

v_gene: TRBV27
abundance: many
d_gene: .
j_gene: TRBJ1-4
CDR3aa: CASSKQGKLFF
CDR3nt: TGTGCCAGCAGCAAACAGGGAAAACTGTTTTTT

v_gene: TRBV11-2
abundance: many
d_gene: .
j_gene: TRBJ2-3
CDR3aa: CASSSITDTQYF
CDR3nt: TGTGCCAGCAGTTCAATCACAGATACGCAGTATTTT

v_gene: TRBV20-1
abundance: .
d_gene: TRBD2
j_gene: TRBJ2-2
CDR3aa: CSARGLAGFTGELFF
CDR3nt: TGCAGTGCCCGGGGTTTAGCGGGATTCACCGGGGAGCTGTTTTTT

v_gene: TRBV7-9
abundance: .
d_gene: .
j_gene: TRBJ2-2
CDR3aa: CASSWDINTGELFF
CDR3nt: TGTGCCAGCAGCTGGGACATCAACACCGGGGAGCTGTTTTTT

v_gene: TRBV6-2/TRBV6-3
abundance: few
d_gene: .
j_gene: TRBJ2-6
CDR3aa: CASSYSGLIGANVLTF
CDR3nt: TGTGCCAGCAGTTACTCCGGGTTAATAGGGGCCAACGTCCTGACTTTC

v_gene: TRBV11-3
abundance: many
d_gene: .
j_gene: TRBJ2-2
CDR3aa: CASSRHGLNTGELFF
CDR3nt: TGTGCCAGCAGCCGCCACGGCCTGAACACCGGGGAGCTGTTTTTT

v_gene: TRBV4-1
abundance: .
d_gene: TRBD2
j_gene: TRBJ2-7
CDR3aa: CASSQAGLAGAWQYF
CDR3nt: TGCGCCAGCAGCCAAGCAGGACTAGCGGGAGCTTGGCAGTACTTC

v_gene: TRBV5-1
abundance: many
d_gene: TRBD1
j_gene: TRBJ1-2
CDR3aa: CASSLYWDRGKYGYTF
CDR3nt: TGCGCCAGCAGCTTGTATTGGGACAGGGGGAAATATGGCTACACCTTC

v_gene: TRBV20-1
abundance: many
d_gene: TRBD2
j_gene: TRBJ2-1
CDR3aa: CSARVRLAAYNEQFF
CDR3nt: TGCAGTGCTAGAGTCCGACTAGCGGCTTACAATGAGCAGTTCTTC

v_gene: TRBV30
abundance: many
d_gene: .
j_gene: TRBJ2-5
CDR3aa: CAWSAARVTEETQYF
CDR3nt: TGTGCCTGGAGTGCGGCACGGGTGACCGAAGAGACCCAGTACTTC

v_gene: TRBV27
abundance: many
d_gene: .
j_gene: TRBJ2-7
CDR3aa: CASSSVYEQYF
CDR3nt: TGTGCCAGCAGTTCCGTATACGAGCAGTACTTC

v_gene: TRBV24-1
abundance: many
d_gene: TRBD1
j_gene: TRBJ2-3
CDR3aa: CAIGHRDREADTQYF
CDR3nt: TGTGCCATCGGCCACCGGGACAGGGAAGCAGATACGCAGTATTTT

v_gene: TRBV28
abundance: .
d_gene: TRBD1
j_gene: TRBJ2-5
CDR3aa: CASSPLDRVHETQYF
CDR3nt: TGTGCCAGCAGTCCCCTAGACAGGGTCCACGAGACCCAGTACTTC

v_gene: TRBV5-1
abundance: .
d_gene: TRBD2
j_gene: TRBJ2-7
CDR3aa: CASSFSGRFYEQYF
CDR3nt: TGCGCCAGCAGCTTTAGCGGGAGATTCTACGAGCAGTACTTC

v_gene: TRBV5-4
abundance: few
d_gene: TRBD2
j_gene: TRBJ2-5
CDR3aa: CASSSTSGRTEETQYF
CDR3nt: TGTGCCAGCAGCTCTACTAGCGGGAGAACGGAGGAGACCCAGTACTTC

v_gene: TRBV5-1
abundance: many
d_gene: TRBD2
j_gene: TRBJ2-7
CDR3aa: CASSFSGALGEQYF
CDR3nt: TGCGCCAGCAGCTTCAGCGGGGCCCTGGGAGAGCAGTACTTC

v_gene: TRBV4-1
abundance: many
d_gene: .
j_gene: TRBJ1-6
CDR3aa: CASSQVGRGISPLHF
CDR3nt: TGCGCCAGCAGCCAAGTAGGAAGGGGGATTTCACCCCTCCACTTT

v_gene: TRBV2
abundance: many
d_gene: .
j_gene: TRBJ1-4
CDR3aa: CASSEVDRPTNEKLFF
CDR3nt: TGTGCCAGCAGTGAAGTTGATAGACCAACTAATGAAAAACTGTTTTTT

v_gene: TRBV2
abundance: many
d_gene: TRBD2
j_gene: TRBJ2-7
CDR3aa: CASKQGLAAYEQYF
CDR3nt: TGTGCCAGCAAACAGGGACTAGCGGCCTACGAGCAGTACTTC

v_gene: TRBV28
abundance: many
d_gene: .
j_gene: TRBJ2-2
CDR3aa: CASFTEDLDKNTGELFF
CDR3nt: TGTGCCAGCTTTACAGAGGATTTGGACAAGAACACCGGGGAGCTGTTTTTT

v_gene: TRBV2
abundance: many
d_gene: .
j_gene: TRBJ2-7
CDR3aa: CASSEGLARRAQQYF
CDR3nt: TGTGCCAGCAGTGAAGGGCTGGCCAGGAGGGCCCAGCAGTACTTC

v_gene: TRBV19
abundance: .
d_gene: TRBD1
j_gene: TRBJ2-7
CDR3aa: CASSTRDRAAYEQYF
CDR3nt: TGTGCCAGTAGTACTCGGGACAGGGCAGCCTACGAGCAGTACTTC

v_gene: TRBV2
abundance: .
d_gene: .
j_gene: TRBJ1-5
CDR3aa: CASSPDPGRNQPQHF
CDR3nt: TGTGCCAGCAGTCCAGATCCGGGGCGCAATCAGCCCCAGCATTTT

v_gene: TRBV19
abundance: many
d_gene: TRBD2
j_gene: TRBJ2-5
CDR3aa: CASSIGVAGVGVETQYF
CDR3nt: TGTGCCAGTAGTATTGGGGTCGCGGGGGTCGGGGTAGAGACCCAGTACTTC

v_gene: TRBV7-2
abundance: many
d_gene: .
j_gene: TRBJ2-2
CDR3aa: CASSLTRDTGELFF
CDR3nt: TGTGCCAGCAGCTTAACACGGGACACCGGGGAGCTGTTTTTT

v_gene: TRBV19
abundance: many
d_gene: TRBD2
j_gene: TRBJ2-5
CDR3aa: CASSGTSGAVEETQYF
CDR3nt: TGTGCCAGTAGCGGGACTAGCGGGGCTGTGGAAGAGACCCAGTACTTC

v_gene: TRBV11-2
abundance: .
d_gene: TRBD2
j_gene: TRBJ2-1
CDR3aa: CASSLFGGTSGRNEQFF
CDR3nt: TGTGCCAGCAGCTTATTTGGCGGGACTAGCGGGAGAAATGAGCAGTTCTTC

v_gene: TRBV24-1
abundance: many
d_gene: .
j_gene: TRBJ2-1
CDR3aa: CATSDLRGNEQFF
CDR3nt: TGTGCCACCAGTGATTTGCGGGGGAATGAGCAGTTCTTC

v_gene: TRBV20-1
abundance: few
d_gene: .
j_gene: TRBJ1-1
CDR3aa: CSAPRNTEAFF
CDR3nt: TGCAGTGCTCCAAGGAACACTGAAGCTTTCTTT

v_gene: TRBV7-9
abundance: many
d_gene: TRBD1
j_gene: TRBJ2-1
CDR3aa: CASSSRGLAANEQFF
CDR3nt: TGTGCCAGCAGCTCAAGGGGGCTAGCTGCCAATGAGCAGTTCTTC

v_gene: TRBV18
abundance: .
d_gene: .
j_gene: TRBJ1-2
CDR3aa: CASSPPRRTALGYTF
CDR3nt: TGTGCCAGCTCACCACCTAGAAGGACCGCCCTGGGCTACACCTTC

v_gene: TRBV27
abundance: .
d_gene: TRBD2
j_gene: TRBJ2-1
CDR3aa: CASSPQEGLAGVNEQFF
CDR3nt: TGTGCCAGCAGTCCACAGGAGGGTCTAGCGGGAGTCAATGAGCAGTTCTTC

v_gene: TRBV2
abundance: many
d_gene: .
j_gene: TRBJ2-1
CDR3aa: CASRRYNEQFF
CDR3nt: TGTGCCAGCAGGCGATACAATGAGCAGTTCTTC

v_gene: TRBV27
abundance: many
d_gene: .
j_gene: TRBJ2-7
CDR3aa: CASSPLATGLEQYF
CDR3nt: TGTGCCAGCAGTCCCCTAGCAACCGGGCTCGAGCAGTACTTC

v_gene: TRBV5-1
abundance: many
d_gene: .
j_gene: TRBJ1-1
CDR3aa: CASSLARPNTEAFF
CDR3nt: TGCGCCAGCAGCTTGGCTCGCCCGAACACTGAAGCTTTCTTT

v_gene: TRBV4-1
abundance: many
d_gene: .
j_gene: TRBJ1-3
CDR3aa: CASSQGWAGDRGNTIYF
CDR3nt: TGCGCCAGCAGCCAAGGGTGGGCAGGGGATCGTGGAAACACCATATATTTT

v_gene: TRBV10-3
abundance: .
d_gene: .
j_gene: TRBJ2-5
CDR3aa: CAIAGTAQETQYF
CDR3nt: TGTGCCATCGCGGGGACGGCGCAAGAGACCCAGTACTTC

v_gene: TRBV12-3/TRBV12-4
abundance: many
d_gene: .
j_gene: TRBJ1-1
CDR3aa: CASSGEPGGENTEAFF
CDR3nt: TGTGCCAGCAGCGGCGAGCCGGGGGGAGAGAACACTGAAGCTTTCTTT

v_gene: TRBV20-1
abundance: many
d_gene: .
j_gene: TRBJ2-5
CDR3aa: CSASSWEGETQYF
CDR3nt: TGCAGTGCTAGTAGCTGGGAAGGGGAGACCCAGTACTTC

v_gene: TRBV6-1
abundance: many
d_gene: TRBD1
j_gene: TRBJ2-7
CDR3aa: CASYDRGANSEQYF
CDR3nt: TGTGCCAGCTACGACAGGGGAGCTAACAGCGAGCAGTACTTC